This is a list of T cell receptor beta chains from one sample in a study of cytomegalovirus exposure and HLA in healthy donors. Libraries were prepared by immunoSEQ multiplex PCR; TCRdb keeps only in-frame clonotypes and omits some of them. This sample has more than 95,000 clones, with under 90% found just once. The source material was PBMCs. Every receptor here comes from a woman aged 18-29 years in good health and CMV-seronegative. Each CDR3 is given with its conserved first and last residue. The D gene is left open where the match is weak. Clone size is given for some rows only: seen once, a few or many times, or a class if the clone is expanded.

D gene	V gene	J gene	clone size	CDR3 DNA	CDR3 protein
NA	TRBV6-5	TRBJ1-4	NA	TGTGCCAGCGGAGCCGACGGTGCAACTAATGAAAAACTGTTTTTT	CASGADGATNEKLFF
NA	TRBV5-4	TRBJ1-2	once	TGTGCCAGCAGCTTACGGGGGGCGGGCGGCTACACCTTC	CASSLRGAGGYTF
NA	TRBV5-5	TRBJ1-5	few	TGTGCCAGCAGCCTCACAGATTATAGCAATCAGCCCCAGCATTTT	CASSLTDYSNQPQHF
TRBD2	TRBV7-8	TRBJ2-7	NA	TGTGCCAGCAGCTTTAAAGCTAGCGGAGCCACCTACGAGCAGTACTTC	CASSFKASGATYEQYF
TRBD2	TRBV19	TRBJ2-1	NA	TGTGCCAGTAGTAGCGGGAGTCCGGCCAATGAGCAGTTCTTC	CASSSGSPANEQFF
NA	TRBV7-8	TRBJ2-1	NA	TGTGCCAGCAGCAGGCTTACAGGGTTTTACAATGAGCAGTTCTTC	CASSRLTGFYNEQFF
TRBD2	TRBV5-1	TRBJ2-5	NA	TGCGCCAGCAGCCCGGGACTAGCGGGAGGTCGAGAGACCCAGTACTTC	CASSPGLAGGRETQYF
NA	TRBV2	TRBJ2-1	NA	TGTGCCAGCAGTGTCGACAGCTCGTCCTACAATGAGCAGTTCTTC	CASSVDSSSYNEQFF
NA	TRBV10-3	TRBJ2-7	NA	TGTGCCATCGGTTTCTACTACTACGAGCAGTACTTC	CAIGFYYYEQYF
TRBD2	TRBV11-3	TRBJ2-7	NA	TGTGCCAGCAGCTTAGACCTTTGGGGGACTAGCGGCAAATCCTACGAGCAGTACTTC	CASSLDLWGTSGKSYEQYF
NA	TRBV6-5	TRBJ2-1	NA	TGTGCCAGCAGTTACTCGATCCCCGGGACTCTAGAGCAGTTCTTC	CASSYSIPGTLEQFF
NA	TRBV6-5	TRBJ1-4	NA	TGTGCCAGTGGACAGTCCGGTGGGGAAAAACTGTTTTTT	CASGQSGGEKLFF
NA	TRBV5-4	TRBJ2-3	once	TGTGCCAGCAGCATGGGATCCACAAGCACAGATACGCAGTATTTT	CASSMGSTSTDTQYF
TRBD1	TRBV6-5	TRBJ2-4	NA	TGTGCCAGCAGTTTCTATGGGACAGGCTCAAACATTCAGTACTTC	CASSFYGTGSNIQYF
TRBD2	TRBV7-2	TRBJ2-1	NA	TGTGCCAGCAGCCCTTCGGGGACTAGCTACAATGAGCAGTTCTTC	CASSPSGTSYNEQFF
NA	TRBV19	TRBJ2-5	NA	TGTGCCAGTAGTATAGAGGGGAGCGGGTTTATACCGGAGACCCAGTACTTC	CASSIEGSGFIPETQYF
NA	TRBV10-2	TRBJ2-2	NA	TGCGCCAGCAGTGAGTCGATGCGAGCGTTCGTCACCGGGGAGCTGTTTTTT	CASSESMRAFVTGELFF
NA	TRBV10-1	TRBJ2-1	NA	TGCGCCAGCAGTGGGCTTAACAATGAGCAGTTCTTC	CASSGLNNEQFF
TRBD2	TRBV7-8	TRBJ2-1	NA	TGTGCCAGCAGCGGCACCGGGACTAGCATGAGCGAGCAGTTCTTC	CASSGTGTSMSEQFF
TRBD2	TRBV6-5	TRBJ2-1	once	TGTGCCAGCAGCCCAGGGAGGACTAGCATCAATGAGCAGTTCTTC	CASSPGRTSINEQFF
NA	TRBV6-1	TRBJ2-7	NA	TGTGCCAGCAGTGAAAACGCGGCAGGGCCCTACGAGCAGTACTTC	CASSENAAGPYEQYF
NA	TRBV28	TRBJ2-3	once	TGTGCCAGCAGGGACAGTAGCACAGATACGCAGTATTTT	CASRDSSTDTQYF
NA	TRBV11-3	TRBJ2-1	NA	TGTGCCAGCAGCTCCGGGGGTGCGGGGATAGGGAATGAGCAGTTCTTC	CASSSGGAGIGNEQFF
TRBD2	TRBV10-3	TRBJ2-3	NA	TGTGCCATCAGTGAGTCGAGTTTTGGCGGGAGCGGAAACGCAGATACGCAGTATTTT	CAISESSFGGSGNADTQYF
TRBD2	TRBV9	TRBJ2-7	NA	TGTGCCAGCAGCGCCCCGGGACTAGTCGAGTCCGAGCAGTACTTC	CASSAPGLVESEQYF
NA	TRBV30	TRBJ1-1	NA	TGTGCCTGGGACATGGGGCGTGAAGCTTTCTTT	CAWDMGREAFF
TRBD1	TRBV28	TRBJ2-1	NA	TGTGCCAGTCTCCGGGACAGGGTTTGGAATGAGCAGTTCTTC	CASLRDRVWNEQFF
NA	TRBV2	TRBJ2-1	NA	TGTGCCAGCAGTGACTTCAGCTCCTACAATGAGCAGTTCTTC	CASSDFSSYNEQFF
NA	TRBV6-1	TRBJ1-5	NA	TGTGCCAGCAGTCCATGGGCACCTGAGGGCCAGCCCCAGCATTTT	CASSPWAPEGQPQHF
TRBD2	TRBV4-1	TRBJ2-3	NA	TGCGCCAGCAGGGCAAATAGCGGGCCTAGCACAGATACGCAGTATTTT	CASRANSGPSTDTQYF
NA	TRBV7-7	TRBJ2-7	NA	TGTGCTAGCAGGGAGAGACCGGGACTTAACTACGAGCAGTACTTC	CASRERPGLNYEQYF
NA	TRBV12-5	TRBJ1-1	NA	TGTGCTAGTGGCCGCCCCGGAGGGGAGAGGGCCACTGAAGCTTTCTTT	CASGRPGGERATEAFF
NA	TRBV7-8	TRBJ2-1	NA	TGTGCCAGCAGCTTATGGAAGCAGGGCCCTGAGCAGTTCTTC	CASSLWKQGPEQFF
TRBD2	TRBV6-6	TRBJ2-1	NA	TGTGCCAGCAGTAAGGGACTAGCGGCCTACAATGAGCAGTTCTTC	CASSKGLAAYNEQFF
NA	TRBV5-1	TRBJ1-2	NA	TGCGCCAGCAGCGCCACCCGTGGGCAGTGGGCCTCCGCTGGCTACACCTTC	CASSATRGQWASAGYTF
NA	TRBV20-1	TRBJ2-7	NA	TGCAGTGCTCCTAGAGGATACGAGCAGTACTTC	CSAPRGYEQYF
TRBD1	TRBV27	TRBJ1-2	NA	TGTGCCAGCAGTCCCAACCGACAGGGTGGTTTCTATGGCTACACCTTC	CASSPNRQGGFYGYTF
TRBD2	TRBV4-1	TRBJ2-7	NA	TGCGCCAGCAGCCAGCCACTAGCGGGAGCCTACGAGCAGTACTTC	CASSQPLAGAYEQYF
NA	TRBV19	TRBJ1-3	NA	TGTGCCAGTGGTGGGCAGACAAACACCATATATTTT	CASGGQTNTIYF
TRBD2	TRBV29-1	TRBJ2-1	NA	TGCAGCGTTGTGCGTCGGGAGGTCCCCTACAATGAGCAGTTCTTC	CSVVRREVPYNEQFF
TRBD1	TRBV6-6	TRBJ2-7	NA	TGTGCCAGCAGCCCACAGGGGACCTACGAGCAGTACTTC	CASSPQGTYEQYF
NA	TRBV19	TRBJ1-1	NA	TGTGCCAGTAGTATAGGGCGGGGGGCGAGGACTGAAGCTTTCTTT	CASSIGRGARTEAFF
TRBD2	TRBV6-5	TRBJ2-3	NA	TGTGCCGCTGTTCCTAGCGGGAGAAGAAATACGCAGTATTTT	CAAVPSGRRNTQYF
NA	TRBV7-2	TRBJ2-1	NA	TGTGCCAGCAGCTTATCTCGGGGGTGGTATGAGCAGTTCTTC	CASSLSRGWYEQFF
TRBD1	TRBV28	TRBJ2-7	once	TGTGCCAGCAGTTTAGATCGGACAGGGGCCTACGAGCAGTACTTC	CASSLDRTGAYEQYF
NA	TRBV27	TRBJ2-3	NA	TGTGCCAGCAGTTTGGGAGCACGAACTAGCACAGATACGCAGTATTTT	CASSLGARTSTDTQYF
NA	TRBV6-4	TRBJ2-7	NA	TGTGCCAGCAGTGATGAAGAGGATCCCTACGAGCAGTACTTC	CASSDEEDPYEQYF
NA	TRBV27	TRBJ2-5	NA	TGTGCCAGCAGTTTTGGGCTACAAGAGACCCAGTACTTC	CASSFGLQETQYF
NA	TRBV13	TRBJ2-7	NA	TGTGCCAGCAGCTCGGACAGAAACTCCTACGAGCAGTACTTC	CASSSDRNSYEQYF
NA	TRBV4-1	TRBJ2-7	NA	TGCGCCAGCAGCCAAGCGGGACTCCGACTTACCTACGAGCAGTACTTC	CASSQAGLRLTYEQYF
NA	TRBV2	TRBJ2-7	NA	TGTGCCGCTCAGACAGCCAGCTCCTACGAGCAGTACTTC	CAAQTASSYEQYF
NA	TRBV5-6	TRBJ1-2	NA	TGTGCCAGCAGCTTGGAGGGGGTGGATGGCTACACCTTC	CASSLEGVDGYTF
NA	TRBV7-6	TRBJ1-1	NA	TGTGCCAGCAGCTTAGATCGAGGTCGGAACACTGAAGCTTTCTTT	CASSLDRGRNTEAFF
NA	TRBV18	TRBJ1-3	NA	TGTGCCAGCTCACCATCGACAGGCAGCTCTGGAAACACCATATATTTT	CASSPSTGSSGNTIYF
NA	TRBV5-1	TRBJ2-7	once	TGTGCCAGCAGCTTGGCCGGGGACTGGTCCTACGAGCAGTACTTC	CASSLAGDWSYEQYF
TRBD1	TRBV10-3	TRBJ1-2	NA	TGTGCCATCAGTGAGGACAGGGCGGGCTATGGCTACACCTTC	CAISEDRAGYGYTF
NA	TRBV6-5	TRBJ1-2	NA	TGTGCCAGCAGCAACTCGGGGGGTCTACATGGCTACACCTTC	CASSNSGGLHGYTF
NA	TRBV11-3	TRBJ2-2	NA	TGTGCCAGCAGTCCAGCACGGGGTGCAGGCACCGGGGAGCTGTTTTTT	CASSPARGAGTGELFF
NA	TRBV4-1	TRBJ2-2	NA	TGCGCCAGCAGCCCGCAAAGACTTTTAGCGGCCAGCACCGGGGAGCTGTTTTTT	CASSPQRLLAASTGELFF